The 3 T cell receptor beta chains below were found in one sample sequenced in a study of cytomegalovirus exposure and HLA in healthy donors (dated by TCRdb to 2015 to 2018). The receptor library was made with the immunoSEQ multiplex PCR assay. For the multiplex PCR, a mixture combining 60 forward primers for TCR Vbeta segments and 13 reverse primers for TCR Jbeta segments was used. TCRdb took this table from immuneACCESS and kept in-frame rearrangements with V and J called. Such tables lack part of the clones; where checked against another copy, unresolved V genes explain under half of the gap, and the rest is unexplained. The sample table records over 150,000 clones; approximately 81% of these occur just once. The ten top clones hold 2% to 2.5% of the sample. Sequencing was carried out using PBMCs. The receptors derive from a male donor in good health and CMV-seronegative.

The chain carries TRBV7-8 and TRBJ2-5, with 7 bases matching TRBD1. Germline loops: CDR1 SGHVS, CDR2 FQNEAQ. Losses at the gene ends were 5 bases for V and 5 bases for J; bases not matched to a gene: 14. This CDR3 has 16 amino acids. The CDR3 region is CASSPSRQGLGETQYF. The DNA of the CDR3 is TGTGCCAGCAGCCCCTCCCGACAGGGTTTGGGGGAGACCCAGTACTTC. Looking up the rest from reference TRBV7-8 and TRBJ2-5 gives the full variable domain: GAGVSQSPRYKVAKRGQDVALRCDPISGHVSLFWYQQALGQGPEFLTYFQNEAQLDKSGLPSDRFFAERPEGSVSTLKIQRTQQEDSAVYLCASSPSRQGLGETQYFGPGTRLLVL.

The V call is TRBV2, the J call TRBJ2-1; a possible D gene is TRBD2 (5 bases). Trimming left V 6 bases short and J 15 bases short, with 15 bases between. CDR1 SNHLY and CDR2 FYNNEI come from the germline V gene. This CDR3 spans 11 amino acids. The CDR3: CASRIREWWFF. In DNA form, the CDR3 reads TGTGCCAGCAGAATCCGGGAATGGTGGTTCTTC. The full variable domain, rest sourced from reference TRBV2 and TRBJ2-1, is EPEVTQTPSHQVTQMGQEVILRCVPISNHLYFYWYRQILGQKVEFLVSFYNNEISEKSEIFDDQFSVERPDGSNFTLKIRSTKLEDSAMYFCASRIREWWFFGPGTRLTVL.

This clone was seen repeatedly, ten times or more. The V gene is TRBV4-3, the J gene TRBJ2-5, with TRBD2 as a possible D gene (5 bases). Between the trimmed V and J ends, which lost 0 bases and 6 bases, there was a span of 11 bases. In germline, CDR1 is LGHNA, CDR2 YSLEER. This CDR3 is 14 amino acids long. The CDR3 reads CASSQDTSRQTQYF. In DNA form, the CDR3 reads TGCGCCAGCAGCCAAGACACTAGTAGGCAGACCCAGTACTTC.